Each of the 27 T cell receptor beta chains below was sequenced from the same sample in a study of cytomegalovirus exposure and HLA in healthy donors. In the PCR, 60 Vbeta and 13 Jbeta primers were used. Sequencing was performed with immunoSEQ multiplex PCR; in TCRdb, only in-frame clones are kept and a portion is missing. The data show about 160,000 clones, about 81% seen once. What was sequenced was PBMCs. The receptor set was obtained from a girl aged 10 to 17 in good health and CMV-seropositive.

The rearrangement uses TRBV5-6 and TRBJ2-1; 7 bases match TRBD1. The germline V gene encodes CDR1 SGHDT and CDR2 YYEEEE. The junction had 11 bases not matched to a gene; V was cut back by 4 bases and J by 7 bases. This CDR3 region has 15 residues. CDR3 DNA sequence: TGTGCCAGCAGCAAAAGGACAGGTTATCCGAATGAGCAGTTCTTC. It yields the protein CASSKRTGYPNEQFF.

V is TRBV5-1 and J is TRBJ2-5; TRBD2 aligns across 10 bases. The CDR3 runs to 19 residues. Germline V gene lookup returns CDR1 SGHRS and CDR2 YFSETQ. V was clipped by 2 bases and J by 1 base; unmatched bases: 14. CDR3 coding DNA: TGCGCCAGCAGCTTAGGAAGGACTAGCGGAGGGGGGGTCCAAGAGACCCAGTACTTC. Encoded protein: CASSLGRTSGGGVQETQYF.

The chain uses TRBV2 and TRBJ2-5; 12 bases align to TRBD1. The CDR3 sequence is 17 residues long. J was trimmed by 2 bases and V by 6 bases; bases with no gene match: 10. The germline gives CDR1 SNHLY, CDR2 FYNNEI. CDR3 in amino acids: CASRAGQGAPGQETQYF. The CDR3 DNA reads TGTGCCAGCAGAGCGGGACAGGGGGCGCCGGGGCAAGAGACCCAGTACTTC. The full variable domain, with the rest looked up from reference TRBV2 and TRBJ2-5, is EPEVTQTPSHQVTQMGQEVILRCVPISNHLYFYWYRQILGQKVEFLVSFYNNEISEKSEIFDDQFSVERPDGSNFTLKIRSTKLEDSAMYFCASRAGQGAPGQETQYFGPGTRLLVL.

The gene calls are TRBV6-6 and TRBJ2-7; 9 nucleotides align to TRBD1. This CDR3 region has 11 residues. CDR1 and CDR2 (germline): MNHNY, SVGAGI (reference sequence). The V segment lost 6 bases and the J segment 12 bases; nucleotides outside the gene matches: 6. Here the CDR3 reads CASSTGQGTYF. CDR3 DNA: TGTGCCAGCAGCACTGGACAGGGGACGTACTTC.

The rearrangement uses TRBV18 and TRBJ1-2, with 7 bases identical to TRBD1. J was trimmed by 6 bases and V by 2 bases; bases with no gene match: 9. The CDR3 runs to 15 residues. Germline V lookup: CDR1 KGHSH, CDR2 LQKENI. CDR3 sequence: CASSPTTGALNGYTF. The DNA of the CDR3 is TGTGCCAGCTCACCAACCACAGGGGCCCTTAATGGCTACACCTTC.

Comment on this clone: Compared with germline, one end of the junction differs, possibly owing to a read error. The gene calls are TRBV11-3 and TRBJ2-7; 11 nucleotides match TRBD2. Germline-derived CDR1 and CDR2 are SGHNT and YENEEA. The CDR3 contains 14 residues. The CDR3 DNA sequence: TGTGCCAGCAGCGTAGCGGGACTAGCGGACGCCAGGCACTTC. It encodes CASSVAGLADARHF.

This clone was observed once. This sequence joins TRBV7-6 and TRBJ2-5, with 8 bases identical to TRBD2. The CDR3 spans 15 residues. Looked up from germline, CDR1 is SGHVS and CDR2 is FNYEAQ. V shed 2 bases, J shed 5 bases, and the junction held 7 bases outside the gene matches. Here the CDR3 DNA reads TGTGCCAGCAGCTTAAGCGGGGGTGCTTGGGAGACCCAGTACTTC. Translating it yields CASSLSGGAWETQYF.

The chain carries TRBV5-1 and TRBJ2-7; 10 nucleotides agree with TRBD1. Germline V gives CDR1 SGHRS, CDR2 YFSETQ. V lost 2 bases and J lost 0; bases outside the gene matches: 8. This CDR3 is built from 17 residues. The CDR3 sequence is CASSFKGQGYPSYEQYF. Written as DNA, the CDR3 is TGCGCCAGCAGCTTTAAGGGACAGGGGTATCCCTCCTACGAGCAGTACTTC.

V is TRBV10-3 and J is TRBJ1-5; 10 positions match TRBD1. Germline trimming cut 6 bases from V and 3 bases from J; bases unmatched to any gene: 8. This CDR3 has 16 amino acids. Germline V lookup: CDR1 ENHRY, CDR2 SYGVKD. The CDR3, as DNA: TGTGCCATCAGCTCCGGGACAGGGGAGATCAATCAGCCCCAGCATTTT. This sequence encodes CAISSGTGEINQPQHF.

The chain is built from TRBV29-1 and TRBJ2-3, with D uncertain. V lost 1 base to trimming and J lost 4 bases, with 12 bases between them. CDR3 size: 14 residues. Germline loops: CDR1 SQVTM, CDR2 ANQGSEA. CDR3 DNA sequence: TGCAGCGTTGAAGTAGGATTAGCTCCAGATACGCAGTATTTT. It yields the protein CSVEVGLAPDTQYF.

This clone was found a few times. The J gene is TRBJ2-1, the V gene TRBV7-3, with 7 nucleotides matching TRBD2. J lost 3 bases, V lost 4 bases, and 9 bases had no gene match. CDR1 and CDR2 from the germline V gene are SGHTA and FQGTGA. This CDR3 contains 16 residues. DNA of the CDR3: TGTGCCAGCAGCTACGAGGGAGGGTTTATCTACAATGAGCAGTTCTTC. It is translated as CASSYEGGFIYNEQFF.

V is TRBV28 and J is TRBJ1-4; TRBD1 is a possible D gene (6 bases). Trimming removed 10 bases at V and 4 bases at J, with 10 bases between. CDR3 size: 12 residues. Germline V lookup: CDR1 MDHEN, CDR2 SYDVKM. In nucleotides, the CDR3 is TGTGCCACAGGACAGCTTAATGAAAAACTGTTTTTT. Residues: CATGQLNEKLFF.

This clone has more than one count but fewer than ten. The rearrangement joins TRBV9 to TRBJ2-5; D is unresolved. The assigned J gene may be wrong: the sequence end matches TRBJ2-7 better. Germline-derived CDR1 and CDR2 are SGDLS and YYNGEE. This CDR3 region has 18 residues. CDR3 coding DNA: TGTGCCAGCAGCCCACAGCCCCCCTCGACGGCGTGGGACTACGAGCAGTACTTC. The encoded protein is CASSPQPPSTAWDYEQYF.

This clone came up once. J is TRBJ2-7 and V is TRBV6-5, with TRBD1 matching 9 bases. Per the germline V gene, CDR1 is MNHEY and CDR2 is SVGAGI. V trimming: 5 bases; J trimming: 4 bases; junction bases outside the gene matches: 9. CDR3 length equals 15 residues. CDR3 sequence (DNA): TGTGCCAGCAGTCCAACCGGGACAGGGTCTTACGAGCAGTACTTC. Translated: CASSPTGTGSYEQYF.

The gene calls are TRBV9 and TRBJ2-3, with 8 bases that match TRBD1. The germline CDR1 and CDR2 sequences are SGDLS and YYNGEE. V was clipped by 2 bases and J by 1 base; unmatched bases: 9. CDR3 length: 17 residues. This chain's CDR3 is CASSVDDRGMGTDTQYF. In DNA, the CDR3 is TGTGCCAGCAGCGTGGATGACAGGGGAATGGGCACAGATACGCAGTATTTT.

The chain has TRBV6-1 and TRBJ1-5; 7 bases are shared with TRBD1. The CDR3 extends over 16 amino acids. Germline CDR1 and CDR2: MNHNS and SASEGT. Losses at the gene ends were 4 bases for V and 2 bases for J; bases not matched to a gene: 8. In DNA, the CDR3 is TGTGCCAGCAGTGGGCAAGACAGGGAAGGCAATCAGCCCCAGCATTTT. Its protein product is CASSGQDREGNQPQHF.

This clone was detected a few times. For the CDR3, the DNA is TGTGCCAGCTCACCGCCGACAGGGGGGTCCACAGATACGCAGTATTTT. Its translation: CASSPPTGGSTDTQYF. The chain links TRBV18 to TRBJ2-3; TRBD1 aligns across 9 bases. The CDR3 loop spans 16 amino acids. V shed 3 bases and J 2 bases; nucleotides not matched to a gene: 6. Per the germline V gene, CDR1 is KGHSH and CDR2 is LQKENI.

V gene TRBV2 combines with J gene TRBJ2-2; 10 bases are a match to TRBD1. The CDR3 consists of 16 residues. V was clipped by 4 bases and J by 2 bases; unmatched bases: 4. CDR1 SNHLY and CDR2 FYNNEI come from the germline V gene. The CDR3 DNA follows: TGTGCCAGCAGTGCCCGGGACAGGGGAAACACCGGGGAGCTGTTTTTT. It translates to CASSARDRGNTGELFF.

The chain carries TRBV7-8 and TRBJ1-1; the match to TRBD1 covers 7 bases. J was trimmed by 0 bases and V by 6 bases; bases with no gene match: 10. Germline CDR1 and CDR2: SGHVS and FQNEAQ. The CDR3 consists of 16 residues. CDR3 sequence (DNA): TGTGCCAGCAGTCCCGTGACAGGGACCATGAACACTGAAGCTTTCTTT. Protein: CASSPVTGTMNTEAFF.

The chain carries TRBV4-3 and TRBJ1-4, with D hard to call. Per germline, CDR1 LGHNA and CDR2 YSLEER. Between the trimmed V and J ends, which lost 5 bases and 8 bases, there was a span of 9 bases. This CDR3 has 12 amino acids. CDR3 sequence (DNA): TGCGCCAGCAGCGCGAGGGAGGAAAAACTGTTTTTT. This codes for CASSAREEKLFF.

This chain connects TRBV11-2 to TRBJ1-3; unclear D gene. The germline V gene has CDR1 SGHAT and CDR2 FQNNGV. Trimming stripped 5 bases from V and 4 bases from J, with 6 bases between. This CDR3 comprises 12 residues. Written as DNA, the CDR3 is TGTGCCAGCAGCCTCCAGGGAAACACCATATATTTT. Residues: CASSLQGNTIYF.

This rearrangement joins TRBV6-5 to TRBJ1-1, with D possibly matching TRBD1 (6 bases). Trimming cost V 5 bases and J 5 bases, with 18 bases left between them. CDR3 length equals 15 residues. Germline values: CDR1 MNHEY, CDR2 SVGAGI. CDR3 DNA sequence: TGTGCCAGCAGTCCGGGAGGGGGGTGGTGGACTGAAGCTTTCTTT. This translates into CASSPGGGWWTEAFF.

This sequence joins TRBV7-3 and TRBJ1-1; D unclear. The CDR3 loop spans 14 amino acids. V was shortened by 2 bases and J by 3 bases, with 10 bases between the two germline ends. Looked up from germline, CDR1 is SGHTA and CDR2 is FQGTGA. The CDR3: CASSLRGGDTEAFF. The CDR3 DNA reads TGTGCCAGCAGCTTACGGGGAGGTGACACTGAAGCTTTCTTT.

The chain recombines TRBV5-1 with TRBJ2-5; D possibly corresponds to TRBD2 (6 bases). Trimming stripped 1 base from V and 11 bases from J, with 21 bases between. CDR1 SGHRS and CDR2 YFSETQ come from the germline V gene. The CDR3 loop spans 15 amino acids. CDR3 in DNA: TGCGCCAGCAGCTTGTGGGGGTCCCCCAATCGGGAGCAGTACTTC. It translates to CASSLWGSPNREQYF.

The V gene is TRBV2, the J gene TRBJ2-3, with D unresolved. Per germline, CDR1 SNHLY and CDR2 FYNNEI. Trimming pared 8 bases from V and 5 bases from J, leaving 5 bases between. The CDR3 has 10 amino acids. The DNA for the CDR3 is TGTGCCAGCTACAAAGATACGCAGTATTTT. Translating gives CASYKDTQYF. Drawing the rest from reference TRBV2 and TRBJ2-3, the complete variable domain is EPEVTQTPSHQVTQMGQEVILRCVPISNHLYFYWYRQILGQKVEFLVSFYNNEISEKSEIFDDQFSVERPDGSNFTLKIRSTKLEDSAMYFCASYKDTQYFGPGTRLTVL.

This clone has only one observation. The chain is built from TRBV4-1 and TRBJ2-5, with D perhaps matching TRBD1 (5 bases). Trimming left V 4 bases short and J 5 bases short, with 14 bases between. The CDR3 totals 14 residues. Germline CDR1 is MGHRA and CDR2 is YSYEKL. The CDR3 spells CASSRRQFPETQYF. CDR3 DNA sequence: TGCGCCAGCAGCCGGAGACAGTTTCCCGAGACCCAGTACTTC.

This sequence joins TRBV10-3 and TRBJ2-1; 7 bases are shared with TRBD2. V shed 7 bases and J 5 bases; nucleotides not matched to a gene: 14. Germline CDR1 reads ENHRY; CDR2 reads SYGVKD. The CDR3 totals 16 residues. Here the CDR3 reads CAITSEVLRENNEQFF. The CDR3 DNA sequence: TGTGCCATCACTAGCGAAGTATTGCGGGAGAACAATGAGCAGTTCTTC.